This T cell receptor (beta chain) appears in the sequencing data of a study of CD8 T cells in ankylosing spondylitis. TCRdb re-analysed the 5' RACE reads in MiXCR, keeping a single row per CDR3 protein. The data hold roughly 200,000 distinct CDR3 sequences, with roughly 26% observed a single time. Per germline, CDR1 LGHDT and CDR2 YNNKEL (reference sequence). The CDR3 is 20 amino acids. Trimming at V came to 1 base and at J to 1 base, leaving 15 bases not matched to a gene. The rearrangement uses TRBV3-1 and TRBJ2-4, with 8 bases fitting TRBD1. Sequenced material: blood, either unsorted or a sorted T cell fraction (not recorded which). The TCR originated in a male donor with ankylosing spondylitis or in good health (not recorded which). The CDR3 loop is CASSQGLQGAYRGAKNIQYF. DNA of the CDR3: TGTGCCAGCAGCCAAGGATTGCAGGGGGCGTATCGCGGGGCCAAAAACATTCAGTACTTC. Based on the CDR3 plus reference TRBV3-1 and TRBJ2-4, the full variable domain is DTAVSQTPKYLVTQMGNDKSIKCEQNLGHDTMYWYKQDSKKFLKIMFSYNNKELIINETVPNRFSPKSPDKAHLNLHINSLELGDSAVYFCASSQGLQGAYRGAKNIQYFGAGTRLSVL.